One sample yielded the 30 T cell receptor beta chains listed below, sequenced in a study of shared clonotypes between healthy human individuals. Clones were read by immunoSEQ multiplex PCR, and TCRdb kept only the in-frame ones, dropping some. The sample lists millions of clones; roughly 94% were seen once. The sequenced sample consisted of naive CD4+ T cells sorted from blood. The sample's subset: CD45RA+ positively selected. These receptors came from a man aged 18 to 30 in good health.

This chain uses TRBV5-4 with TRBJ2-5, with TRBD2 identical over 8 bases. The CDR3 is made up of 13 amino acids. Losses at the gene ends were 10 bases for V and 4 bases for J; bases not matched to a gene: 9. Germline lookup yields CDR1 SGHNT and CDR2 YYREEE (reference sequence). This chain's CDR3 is CASSPGLGETQYF. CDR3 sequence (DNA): TGTGCCTCTTCTCCGGGACTAGGAGAGACCCAGTACTTC.

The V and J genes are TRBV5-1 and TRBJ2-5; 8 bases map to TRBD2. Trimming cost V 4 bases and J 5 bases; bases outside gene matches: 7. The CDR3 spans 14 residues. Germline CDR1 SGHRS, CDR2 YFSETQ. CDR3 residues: CASSPRGAVETQYF. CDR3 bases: TGCGCCAGCAGCCCGCGGGGGGCCGTGGAGACCCAGTACTTC.

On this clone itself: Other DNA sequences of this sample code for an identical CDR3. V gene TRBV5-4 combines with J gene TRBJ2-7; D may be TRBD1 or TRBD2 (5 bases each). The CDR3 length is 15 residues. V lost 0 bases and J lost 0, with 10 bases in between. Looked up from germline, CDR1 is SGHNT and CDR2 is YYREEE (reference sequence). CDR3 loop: CASSLAGPSSYEQYF. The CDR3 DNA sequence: TGTGCCAGCAGCTTGGCGGGACCCAGCTCCTACGAGCAGTACTTC.

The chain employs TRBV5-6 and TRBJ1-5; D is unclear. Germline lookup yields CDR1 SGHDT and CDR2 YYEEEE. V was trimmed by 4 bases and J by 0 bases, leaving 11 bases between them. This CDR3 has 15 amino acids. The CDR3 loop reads CASSQETYSNQPQHF. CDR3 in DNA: TGTGCCAGCAGCCAAGAGACGTATAGCAATCAGCCCCAGCATTTT.

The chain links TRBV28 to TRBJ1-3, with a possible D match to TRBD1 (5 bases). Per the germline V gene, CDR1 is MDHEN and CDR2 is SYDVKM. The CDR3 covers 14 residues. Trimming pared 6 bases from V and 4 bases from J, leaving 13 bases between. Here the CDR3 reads CASRSGTLGNTIYF. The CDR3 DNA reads TGTGCCAGCAGGTCCGGGACGCTCGGAAACACCATATATTTT. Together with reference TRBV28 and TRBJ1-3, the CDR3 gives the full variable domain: DVKVTQSSRYLVKRTGEKVFLECVQDMDHENMFWYRQDPGLGLRLIYFSYDVKMKEKGDIPEGYSVSREKKERFSLILESASTNQTSMYLCASRSGTLGNTIYFGEGSWLTVV.

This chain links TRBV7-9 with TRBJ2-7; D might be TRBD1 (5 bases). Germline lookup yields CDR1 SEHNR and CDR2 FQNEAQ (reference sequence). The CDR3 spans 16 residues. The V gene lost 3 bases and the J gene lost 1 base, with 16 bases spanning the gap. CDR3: CASSFLATGDSYEQYF. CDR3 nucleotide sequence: TGTGCCAGCAGCTTCCTCGCCACAGGCGATTCCTACGAGCAGTACTTC.

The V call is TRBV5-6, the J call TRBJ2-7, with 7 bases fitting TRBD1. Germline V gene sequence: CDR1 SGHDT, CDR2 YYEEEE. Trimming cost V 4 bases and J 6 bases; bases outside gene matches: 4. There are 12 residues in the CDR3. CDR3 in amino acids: CASSMTGREQYF. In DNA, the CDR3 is TGTGCCAGCAGCATGACAGGGCGCGAGCAGTACTTC.

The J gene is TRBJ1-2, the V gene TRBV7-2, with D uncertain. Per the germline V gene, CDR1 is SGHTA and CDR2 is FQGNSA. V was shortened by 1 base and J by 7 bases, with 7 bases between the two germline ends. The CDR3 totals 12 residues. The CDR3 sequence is CASSLVNGGYTF. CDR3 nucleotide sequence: TGTGCCAGCAGCTTAGTTAATGGTGGCTACACCTTC.

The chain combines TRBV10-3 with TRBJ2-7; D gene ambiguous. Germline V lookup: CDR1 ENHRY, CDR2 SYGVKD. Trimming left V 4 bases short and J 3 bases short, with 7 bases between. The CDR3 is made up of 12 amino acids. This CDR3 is CAISVMGYEQYF. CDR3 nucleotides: TGTGCCATCAGTGTGATGGGCTACGAGCAGTACTTC.

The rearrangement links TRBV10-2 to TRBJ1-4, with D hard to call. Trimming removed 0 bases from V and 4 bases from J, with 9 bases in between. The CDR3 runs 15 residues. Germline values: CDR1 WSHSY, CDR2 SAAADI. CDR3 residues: CASSESQRNNEKLFF. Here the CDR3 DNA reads TGCGCCAGCAGTGAGTCGCAACGGAATAATGAAAAACTGTTTTTT.

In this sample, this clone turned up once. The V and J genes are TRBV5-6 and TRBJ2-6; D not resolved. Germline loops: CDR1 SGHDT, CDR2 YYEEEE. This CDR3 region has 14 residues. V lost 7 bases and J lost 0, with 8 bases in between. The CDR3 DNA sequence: TGTGCCAGCGCCTGGAGCTCTGGGGCCAACGTCCTGACTTTC. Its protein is CASAWSSGANVLTF.

DNA of the CDR3: TGTGCCAGCAGCATCAACAGGGGAACAACCTACGAGCAGTACTTC. This encodes CASSINRGTTYEQYF. The gene calls are TRBV7-2 and TRBJ2-7, with TRBD1 identical over 7 bases. The germline gives CDR1 SGHTA, CDR2 FQGNSA. The CDR3 is made up of 15 amino acids. V gave up 5 bases and J gave up 2 bases; unmatched junction bases: 9.

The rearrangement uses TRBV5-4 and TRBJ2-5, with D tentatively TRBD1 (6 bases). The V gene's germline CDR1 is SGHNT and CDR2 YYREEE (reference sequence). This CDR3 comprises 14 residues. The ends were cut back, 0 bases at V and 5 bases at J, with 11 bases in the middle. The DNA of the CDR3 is TGTGCCAGCAGCTTGGAGGCAGGGGAGGAGACCCAGTACTTC. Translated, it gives CASSLEAGEETQYF.

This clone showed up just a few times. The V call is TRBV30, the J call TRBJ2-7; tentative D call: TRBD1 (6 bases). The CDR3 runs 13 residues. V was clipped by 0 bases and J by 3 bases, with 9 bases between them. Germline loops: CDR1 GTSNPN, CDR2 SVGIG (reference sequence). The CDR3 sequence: CAWSVNRDYEQYF. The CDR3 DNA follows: TGTGCCTGGAGTGTAAACAGGGACTACGAGCAGTACTTC.

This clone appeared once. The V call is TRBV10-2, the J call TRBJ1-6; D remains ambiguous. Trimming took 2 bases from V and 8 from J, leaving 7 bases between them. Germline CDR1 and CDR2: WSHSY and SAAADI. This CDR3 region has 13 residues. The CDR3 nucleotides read TGCGCCAGCAGTGAGGCTAGATATTCACCCCTCCACTTT. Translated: CASSEARYSPLHF.

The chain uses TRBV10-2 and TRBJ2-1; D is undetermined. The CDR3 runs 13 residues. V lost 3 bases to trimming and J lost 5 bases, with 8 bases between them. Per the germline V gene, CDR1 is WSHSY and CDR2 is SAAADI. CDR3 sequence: CASSDPPHNEQFF. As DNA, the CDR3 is TGCGCCAGCAGTGACCCGCCCCACAATGAGCAGTTCTTC.

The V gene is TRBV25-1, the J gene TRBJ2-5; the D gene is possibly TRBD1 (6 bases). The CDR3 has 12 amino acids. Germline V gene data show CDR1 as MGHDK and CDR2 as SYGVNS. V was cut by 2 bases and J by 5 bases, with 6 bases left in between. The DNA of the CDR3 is TGTGCCAGCAGTGAAACAGGGGAGACCCAGTACTTC. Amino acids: CASSETGETQYF.

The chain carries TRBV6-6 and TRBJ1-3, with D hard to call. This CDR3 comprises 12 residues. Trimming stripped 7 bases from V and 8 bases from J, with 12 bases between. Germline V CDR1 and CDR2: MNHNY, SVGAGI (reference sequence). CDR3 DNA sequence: TGTGCCAGCAAGGGCCCAGAGGACACCATATATTTT. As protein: CASKGPEDTIYF.

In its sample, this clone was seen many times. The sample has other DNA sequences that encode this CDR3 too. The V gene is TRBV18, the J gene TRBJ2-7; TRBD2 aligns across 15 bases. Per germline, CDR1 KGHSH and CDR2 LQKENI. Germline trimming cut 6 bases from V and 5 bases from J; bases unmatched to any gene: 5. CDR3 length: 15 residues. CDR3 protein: CASSPGLAGGNEQYF. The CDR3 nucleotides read TGTGCCAGCTCGCCGGGACTAGCGGGGGGCAACGAGCAGTACTTC.

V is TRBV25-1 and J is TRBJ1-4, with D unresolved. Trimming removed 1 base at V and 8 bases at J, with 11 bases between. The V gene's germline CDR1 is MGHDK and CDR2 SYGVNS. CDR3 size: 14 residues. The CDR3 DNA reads TGTGCCAGCAGTGAATCGGAGGGTTGGGAAAAACTGTTTTTT. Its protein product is CASSESEGWEKLFF.

CDR3 sequence (DNA): TGTGCCAGCAGACGACAGCCTAGCACAGATACGCAGTATTTT. The encoded protein is CASRRQPSTDTQYF. J is TRBJ2-3 and V is TRBV2; D is possibly TRBD1 (5 bases). V dropped 6 bases and J dropped 0 bases, with 10 bases sitting between them. This CDR3 has 14 amino acids. Looked up from germline, CDR1 is SNHLY and CDR2 is FYNNEI.

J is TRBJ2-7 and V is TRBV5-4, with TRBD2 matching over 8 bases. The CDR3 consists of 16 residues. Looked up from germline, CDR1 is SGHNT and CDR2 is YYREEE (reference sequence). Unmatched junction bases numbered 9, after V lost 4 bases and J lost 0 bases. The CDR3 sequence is CASSPSSGQSSYEQYF. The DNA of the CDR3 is TGTGCCAGCAGCCCGTCTAGCGGGCAGAGCTCCTACGAGCAGTACTTC.

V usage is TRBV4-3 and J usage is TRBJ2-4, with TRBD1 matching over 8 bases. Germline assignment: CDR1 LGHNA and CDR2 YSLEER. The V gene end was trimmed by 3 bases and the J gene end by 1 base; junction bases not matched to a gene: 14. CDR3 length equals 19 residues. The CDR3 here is CASSHTGTGSDGAKNIQYF. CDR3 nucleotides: TGCGCCAGCAGCCATACCGGGACAGGCTCCGATGGGGCCAAAAACATTCAGTACTTC.

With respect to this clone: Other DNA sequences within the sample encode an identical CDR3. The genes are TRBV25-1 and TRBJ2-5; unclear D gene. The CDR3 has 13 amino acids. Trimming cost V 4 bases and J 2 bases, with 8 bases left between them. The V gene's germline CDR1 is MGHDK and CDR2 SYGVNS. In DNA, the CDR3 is TGTGCCAGCAGTGGGTGGGGACAAGAGACCCAGTACTTC. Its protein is CASSGWGQETQYF.

This chain's CDR3 is CASSHPGGVGEKLFF. CDR3 bases: TGTGCCAGCAGCCACCCTGGGGGGGTGGGAGAAAAACTGTTTTTT. J is TRBJ1-4 and V is TRBV14; D is perhaps TRBD1 (5 bases). V lost 3 bases and J 8 bases, leaving 16 bases between the germline ends. Germline CDR1 SGHDN, CDR2 FVKESK. This CDR3 region has 15 residues. Supplemented by reference TRBV14 and TRBJ1-4, the full variable domain reads EAGVTQFPSHSVIEKGQTVTLRCDPISGHDNLYWYRRVMGKEIKFLLHFVKESKQDESGMPNNRFLAERTGGTYSTLKVQPAELEDSGVYFCASSHPGGVGEKLFFGSGTQLSVL.

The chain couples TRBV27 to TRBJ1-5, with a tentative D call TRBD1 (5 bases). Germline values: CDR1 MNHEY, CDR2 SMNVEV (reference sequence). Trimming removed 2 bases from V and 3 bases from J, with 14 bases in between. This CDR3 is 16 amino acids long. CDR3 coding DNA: TGTGCCAGCAGTTTAAACACCCTTGGGGCCAATCAGCCCCAGCATTTT. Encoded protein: CASSLNTLGANQPQHF.

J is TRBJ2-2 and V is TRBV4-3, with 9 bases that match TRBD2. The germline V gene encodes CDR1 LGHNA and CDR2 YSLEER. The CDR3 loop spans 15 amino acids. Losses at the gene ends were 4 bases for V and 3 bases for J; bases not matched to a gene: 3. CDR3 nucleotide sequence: TGCGCCAGCAGCCGACTAGCGGTGCACACCGGGGAGCTGTTTTTT. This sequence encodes CASSRLAVHTGELFF.

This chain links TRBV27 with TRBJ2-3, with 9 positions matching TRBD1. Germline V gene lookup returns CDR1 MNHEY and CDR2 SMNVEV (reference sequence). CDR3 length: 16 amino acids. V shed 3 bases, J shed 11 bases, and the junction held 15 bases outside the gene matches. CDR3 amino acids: CASSLVSTGGQGEQYF. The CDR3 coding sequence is TGTGCCAGCAGTTTGGTTTCGACAGGGGGGCAGGGGGAGCAGTATTTT.

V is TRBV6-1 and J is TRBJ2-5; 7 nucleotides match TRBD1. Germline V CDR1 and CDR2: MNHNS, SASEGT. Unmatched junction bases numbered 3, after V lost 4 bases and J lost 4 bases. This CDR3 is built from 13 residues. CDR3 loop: CASSADRVETQYF. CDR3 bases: TGTGCCAGCAGTGCTGACAGGGTAGAGACCCAGTACTTC.

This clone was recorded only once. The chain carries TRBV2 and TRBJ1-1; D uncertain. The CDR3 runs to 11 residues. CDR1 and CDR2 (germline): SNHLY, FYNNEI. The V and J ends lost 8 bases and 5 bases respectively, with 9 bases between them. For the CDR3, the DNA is TGTGCCAGCGGTCGAATAACTGAAGCTTTCTTT. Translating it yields CASGRITEAFF.